This T cell receptor beta chain stems from a study of regulatory T cells in long-lasting Graves disease. Study information: More than 5 years of antithyroid drugs with positive TSH receptor antibodies defined persistent Graves' disease.

About this clonotype: Its antigen is not identified.

Study results and limitations: Thyroid tissue went unstudied; only peripheral blood was examined. Having few samples may have compromised the accuracy.

TCR beta libraries were built with iRepertoire HTBI primers and Arm-PCR of CDR3 regions. TCRdb called the multiplex PCR reads again in MiXCR, with one record for every CDR3 protein. The table shows 350,000 to 500,000 distinct CDR3 sequences, with 21% occurring only once. Time point specified: persistent/refractory GD, antithyroid drugs over 5 years with positive TRAb. Researchers made the TCR library from RNA that was extracted from PBMCs. The sequence was obtained from a female donor with Graves disease. Sequences were derived from peripheral blood mononuclear cells (PBMCs), sampled when the disease was refractory, from a patient treated with antithyroid drugs.

The CDR3 is CASVGAANEKLFF. The CDR3 DNA reads TGTGCCAGCGTGGGAGCGGCTAATGAAAAACTGTTTTTT. J is TRBJ1-4 and V is TRBV6-1; D remains ambiguous. This CDR3 comprises 13 residues. Germline loops: CDR1 MNHNS, CDR2 SASEGT. V lost 8 bases, J lost 3 bases, and 10 bases lay in between.